One T cell receptor beta chain is described in this entry. The entry originates in a study of blood T cell repertoires in COVID-19. About the research overall: Samples came from the United States, Italy and Spain, spanning acute and convalescent COVID-19.

Per the original data handling: Nucleated cell number was recorded as an estimate derived from reference gene primer amplification. The method was immunoSEQ multiplex PCR; TCRdb's version includes in-frame clones alone and lacks a portion of them. The V and J calls and clone size are taken from that table; D and trimming were inferred from the DNA. This sample yields some 170,000 clones, of which about 70% are seen a single time; roughly 8.8% belongs to the top ten. V lost 5 bases and J 4 bases, leaving 14 bases between the germline ends. CDR1 is SNHLY, CDR2 FYNNEI, per germline. The CDR3 consists of 14 residues.

The sequenced sample was peripheral blood. The clonotype comes from a woman aged 45-60 years with active or convalescent COVID-19. The genes are TRBV2 and TRBJ1-2; D possibly corresponds to TRBD1 (6 bases). This chain's CDR3 is CASSQQGDGYGYTF. CDR3 nucleotide sequence: TGTGCCAGCAGTCAACAGGGTGACGGCTATGGCTACACCTTC.